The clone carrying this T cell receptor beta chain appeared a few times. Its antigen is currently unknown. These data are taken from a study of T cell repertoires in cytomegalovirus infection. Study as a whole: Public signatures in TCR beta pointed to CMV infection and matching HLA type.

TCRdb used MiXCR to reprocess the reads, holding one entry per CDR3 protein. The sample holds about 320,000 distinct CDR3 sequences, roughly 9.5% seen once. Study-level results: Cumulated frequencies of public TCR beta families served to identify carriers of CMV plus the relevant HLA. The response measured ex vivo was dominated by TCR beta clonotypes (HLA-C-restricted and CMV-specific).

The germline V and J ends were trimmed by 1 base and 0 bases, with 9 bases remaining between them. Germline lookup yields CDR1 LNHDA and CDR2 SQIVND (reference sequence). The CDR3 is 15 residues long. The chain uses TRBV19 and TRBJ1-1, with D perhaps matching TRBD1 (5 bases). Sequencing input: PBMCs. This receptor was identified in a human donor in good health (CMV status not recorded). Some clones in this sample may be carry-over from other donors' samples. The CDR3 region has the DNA TGTGCCAGTAGTATAGGATGGGGGATGAACACTGAAGCTTTCTTT. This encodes CASSIGWGMNTEAFF. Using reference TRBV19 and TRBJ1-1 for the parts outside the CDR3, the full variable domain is DGGITQSPKYLFRKEGQNVTLSCEQNLNHDAMYWYRQDPGQGLRLIYYSQIVNDFQKGDIAEGYSVSREKKESFPLTVTSAQKNPTAFYLCASSIGWGMNTEAFFGQGTRLTVV.